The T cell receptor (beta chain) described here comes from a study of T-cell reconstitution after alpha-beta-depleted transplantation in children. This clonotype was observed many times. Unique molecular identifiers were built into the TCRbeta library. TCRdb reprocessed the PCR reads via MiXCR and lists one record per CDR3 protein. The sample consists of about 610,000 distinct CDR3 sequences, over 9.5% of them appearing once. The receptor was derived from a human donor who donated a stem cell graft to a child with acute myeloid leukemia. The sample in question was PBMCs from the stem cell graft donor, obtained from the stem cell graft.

The CDR3 region has the DNA TGTGCCAGCAGTTACGCGGGAGAGACCCAGTACTTC. Its protein is CASSYAGETQYF. The chain combines TRBV6-2 or TRBV6-3 with TRBJ2-5, with D possibly being TRBD2 (5 bases). Between the trimmed V and J ends, which lost 2 bases and 4 bases, there was a span of 5 bases. CDR1 and CDR2 (germline): MNHEY, SVGEGT. The CDR3 contains 12 residues.